The table lists the clone carrying this TCR beta chain with many counts. Its specificity is unknown. This sample is drawn from a study of T cells in Graves' hyperthyroidism and ophthalmopathy. Researchers took RNA transcripts and amplified the TCR beta CDR3 regions from them. With the HTBI primer set, the TCR CDR3 went through a first round of RT-PCR. TCRdb processed the multiplex PCR reads anew with MiXCR; each CDR3 protein has one entry. The sample lists 300,000 to 350,000 distinct CDR3 sequences; 15% to 20% were seen once. The study left out patients who had uncontrolled infection, other autoimmune disease, pregnancy or lactation. Each diagnosis drew on symptoms, thyroxine, TRAb, thyroid ultrasound and orbital computed tomography findings. Study results and limitations: Separation of ophthalmopathy from stable hyperthyroidism was achieved by a 13 V-J model. Ophthalmopathy onset followed model prediction by a median roughly 6 months.

This CDR3 region has 17 residues. CDR1 and CDR2 from the germline V gene are SGHAT and FQNNGV. V was clipped by 1 base and J by 4 bases, with 18 bases between them. This rearrangement joins TRBV11-2 to TRBJ2-3, with a tentative D call TRBD2 (5 bases). This TCR was recovered from a man in his thirties or forties with Graves' hyperthyroidism. Sequenced sample: blood. The CDR3 is CASSLGSGPPPPDTQYF. DNA of the CDR3: TGTGCCAGCAGCTTAGGAAGCGGCCCTCCCCCCCCAGATACGCAGTATTTT.